Described below is a single TCR beta chain sequence and its context. Its target is not known. This entry is derived from a study of blood T cells in healthy people across ages. Study-level points and caveats: Estimates of total diversity, which came from one million sequenced T cells, were considered to be underestimates.

Isolated per sample were at least 7 million PBMCs. V lost 3 bases to trimming and J lost 4 bases; unmatched junction nucleotides: 19. CDR1 is DFQATT and CDR2 is SNEGSKA in the germline V gene (reference sequence). This CDR3 has 19 residues. A sample-barcoded 5' primer and a J-beta primer mix were used in a second PCR of roughly 6 to 11 cycles. TCRdb independently ran MiXCR on the 5' RACE reads; one entry per CDR3 protein. This sample has roughly 1.4 million distinct CDR3 sequences; 45% to 70% occur once, and the top ten carry 6.7%. J is TRBJ2-1 and V is TRBV20-1, with 9 bases identical to TRBD2. The source material was blood. The sequence derives from a man aged 18 to 30 in good health. CDR3 amino acids: CSARGPGTSSHPTYNEQFF. The CDR3 nucleotides are TGCAGTGCTAGGGGACCGGGGACTAGCAGCCATCCCACTTACAATGAGCAGTTCTTC.